These T cell receptor beta chains were read from a single sample in a study of technical replicates of blood from a few donors. Libraries were prepared by immunoSEQ multiplex PCR; TCRdb keeps only in-frame clonotypes and omits some of them. This sample has around 70,000 clones, with 93% found just once. Sequencing was carried out using T cells isolated from PBMCs. All receptors derive from a human donor in good health. Each CDR3 is given with its conserved first and last residue. D genes are given only for firm matches. A row's size may be missing; if present it is once, few, many or a size class.

D,size,J,V,DNA,CDR3
.,.,TRBJ2-7,TRBV7-9,TGTGCCAGCAGCTTAGCGACTTACGAGCAGTACTTC,CASSLATYEQYF
.,.,TRBJ2-3,TRBV5-1,TGCGCCAGCAGCTTCGGAGGGACCTCCACAGATACGCAGTATTTT,CASSFGGTSTDTQYF
TRBD1,.,TRBJ1-2,TRBV28,TGTGCCAGCAGCCCTTCTACAGGGGTCTATGGCTACACCTTC,CASSPSTGVYGYTF
.,.,TRBJ2-6,TRBV19,TGTGCCAGTAGCATCCTATACAGGGTTCGGGGAAGCTCTGGGGCCAACGTCCTGACTTTC,CASSILYRVRGSSGANVLTF
.,.,TRBJ2-2,TRBV9,TGTGCCAGCAGCGTAGTTCGGGGTACGGTGAACACCGGGGAGCTGTTTTTT,CASSVVRGTVNTGELFF
.,few,TRBJ1-1,TRBV28,TGTGCCAGCAGTTTTGGAGAACAAGCTTTCTTT,CASSFGEQAFF
TRBD2,.,TRBJ2-7,TRBV7-6,TGTGCCAGCAGCTTAACTAGCGTGGTCAACTACGAGCAGTACTTC,CASSLTSVVNYEQYF
TRBD1,.,TRBJ1-2,TRBV13,TGTGCCAGCACCACCCCCGTGGGGACAGAGTATGGCTACACCTTC,CASTTPVGTEYGYTF
TRBD2,.,TRBJ2-3,TRBV4-1,TGCGCCAGCAGCGGACTAGCGGGGGTCAACACAGATACGCAGTATTTT,CASSGLAGVNTDTQYF
.,.,TRBJ2-7,TRBV27,TGTGCCAGCAGTTCCAGCGTCGCTGTCTACGAGCAGTACTTC,CASSSSVAVYEQYF
TRBD1,.,TRBJ1-1,TRBV29-1,TGCAGCGTCACGGACAGGGGAAACACTGAAGCTTTCTTT,CSVTDRGNTEAFF
TRBD2,.,TRBJ2-1,TRBV27,TGTGCCAGCAGTTCACTCTTCAACCTTTTAGCGGGAGGAGTGGGCAATGAGCAGTTCTTC,CASSSLFNLLAGGVGNEQFF
TRBD2,.,TRBJ2-1,TRBV4-1,TGCGCCAGCAGCCAAGTGGAGGGACTAGTCAGCTCCTACAATGAGCAGTTCTTC,CASSQVEGLVSSYNEQFF
TRBD2,.,TRBJ2-3,TRBV6-1,TGTGCCAGATCAGGGAGGGAGGCAGTCGGTGATACGCAGTATTTT,CARSGREAVGDTQYF
.,.,TRBJ2-7,TRBV5-1,TGCGCCAGCAGCAGGGACACGGACTACGAGCAGTACTTC,CASSRDTDYEQYF
.,.,TRBJ1-2,TRBV5-4,TGTGCCAGCAGCTTAGAGGGAAACTATGGCTACACCTTC,CASSLEGNYGYTF
TRBD2,.,TRBJ2-1,TRBV4-1,TGCGCCAGCAGCCAAGTCCGGGGGACTAGCGGGCCTCCCTACAATGAGCAGTTCTTC,CASSQVRGTSGPPYNEQFF
.,.,TRBJ2-2,TRBV4-1,TGCGCCAGCAGCCAGGAGGAATTGAACACCGGGGAGCTGTTTTTT,CASSQEELNTGELFF
TRBD1,.,TRBJ1-2,TRBV7-9,TGTGCCAGCAGATATGAACAGGGGTGGGGTGGCTACACCTTC,CASRYEQGWGGYTF
.,few,TRBJ2-7,TRBV10-1,TGCGCCAGCAGTGAAGGCGACAACGAGCAGTACTTC,CASSEGDNEQYF
.,.,TRBJ2-2,TRBV6-1,TGTGCCAGCGTTAACCTAGCGCCCGGGGAGCTGTTTTTT,CASVNLAPGELFF
TRBD1,.,TRBJ1-5,TRBV28,TGTGCCAGCACCACCCTGCCGGGGACAGGGGGCAATCAGCCCCAGCATTTT,CASTTLPGTGGNQPQHF